This entry describes one T cell receptor (beta chain). These data originate in a study of PD-L1 blockade in urothelial cancer. CDR3 length: 15 amino acids. CDR1 and CDR2 from the germline V gene are SGHKS and YYEKEE (reference sequence). V trimming: 5 bases; J trimming: 4 bases; junction bases outside the gene matches: 8. Generated by immunoSEQ multiplex PCR, the TCRdb table keeps only in-frame clones and is missing some. The data hold tens of thousands of clones, with 75% to 90% observed a single time. Time point: pretreatment peripheral blood. The material sequenced was PBMCs, taken around atezolizumab (anti-PD-L1) treatment. The source of this sequence is a man in his 60s with urothelial cancer. The chain uses TRBV5-5 and TRBJ1-4; 7 bases match TRBD1. CDR3 sequence: CASSENRGLNEKLFF. The CDR3 DNA follows: TGTGCCAGCAGTGAGAACAGGGGACTTAATGAAAAACTGTTTTTT.